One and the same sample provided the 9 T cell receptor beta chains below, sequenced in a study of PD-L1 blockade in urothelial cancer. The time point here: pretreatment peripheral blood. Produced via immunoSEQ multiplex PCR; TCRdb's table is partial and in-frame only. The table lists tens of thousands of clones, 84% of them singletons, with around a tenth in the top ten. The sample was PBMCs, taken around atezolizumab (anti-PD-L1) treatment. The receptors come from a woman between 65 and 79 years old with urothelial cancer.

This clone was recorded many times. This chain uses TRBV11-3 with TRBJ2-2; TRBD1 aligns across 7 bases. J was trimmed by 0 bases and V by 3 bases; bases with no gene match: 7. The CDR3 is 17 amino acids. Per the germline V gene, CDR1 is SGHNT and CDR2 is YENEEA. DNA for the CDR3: TGTGCCAGCAGCTTCGAAACGGGACAGACGAACACCGGGGAGCTGTTTTTT. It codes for CASSFETGQTNTGELFF.

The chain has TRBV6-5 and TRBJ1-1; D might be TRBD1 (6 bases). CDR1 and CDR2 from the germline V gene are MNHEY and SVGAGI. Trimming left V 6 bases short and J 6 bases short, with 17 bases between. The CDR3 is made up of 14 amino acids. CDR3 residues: CASRPRDIGPEAFF. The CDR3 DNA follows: TGTGCCAGCAGACCGAGGGACATTGGGCCTGAAGCTTTCTTT.

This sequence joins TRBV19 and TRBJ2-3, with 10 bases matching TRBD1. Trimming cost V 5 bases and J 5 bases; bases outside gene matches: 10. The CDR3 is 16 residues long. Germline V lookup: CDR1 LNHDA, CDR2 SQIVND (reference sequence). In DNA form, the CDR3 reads TGTGCCAGTAGTGGTCAAAGGACAGGGGGTATAGATACGCAGTATTTT. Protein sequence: CASSGQRTGGIDTQYF.

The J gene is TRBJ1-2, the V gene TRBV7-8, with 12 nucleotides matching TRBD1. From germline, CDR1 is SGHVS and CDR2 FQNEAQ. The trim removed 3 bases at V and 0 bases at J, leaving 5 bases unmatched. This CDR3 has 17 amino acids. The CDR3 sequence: CASSLWGQGASNYGYTF. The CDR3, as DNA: TGTGCCAGCAGCTTGTGGGGACAGGGGGCATCTAACTATGGCTACACCTTC. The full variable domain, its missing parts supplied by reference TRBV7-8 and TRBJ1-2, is GAGVSQSPRYKVAKRGQDVALRCDPISGHVSLFWYQQALGQGPEFLTYFQNEAQLDKSGLPSDRFFAERPEGSVSTLKIQRTQQEDSAVYLCASSLWGQGASNYGYTFGSGTRLTVV.

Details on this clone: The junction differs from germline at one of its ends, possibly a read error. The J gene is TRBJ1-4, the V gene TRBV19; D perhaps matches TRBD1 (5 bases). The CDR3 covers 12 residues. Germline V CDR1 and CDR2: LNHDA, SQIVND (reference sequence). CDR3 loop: CASSISTGLTSF. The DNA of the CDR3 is TGTGCCAGTAGTATCTCGACGGGACTGACCTCTTTT.

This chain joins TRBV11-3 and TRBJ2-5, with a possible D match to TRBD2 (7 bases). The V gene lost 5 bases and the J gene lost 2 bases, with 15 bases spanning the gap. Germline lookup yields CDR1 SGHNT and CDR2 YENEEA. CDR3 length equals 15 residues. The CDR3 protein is CASSPGGGGQETQYF. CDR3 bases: TGTGCCAGCAGCCCAGGAGGGGGAGGGCAAGAGACCCAGTACTTC.

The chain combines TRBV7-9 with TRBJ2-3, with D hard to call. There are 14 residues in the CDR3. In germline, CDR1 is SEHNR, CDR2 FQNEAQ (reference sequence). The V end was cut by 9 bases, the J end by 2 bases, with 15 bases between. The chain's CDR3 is CASTPGVYTDTQYF. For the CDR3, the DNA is TGTGCCAGTACCCCGGGTGTCTACACAGATACGCAGTATTTT.

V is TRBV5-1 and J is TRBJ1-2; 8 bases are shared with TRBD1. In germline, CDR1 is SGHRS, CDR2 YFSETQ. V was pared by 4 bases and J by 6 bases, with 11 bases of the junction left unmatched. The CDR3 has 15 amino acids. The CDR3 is CASSKGDRRRDGYTF. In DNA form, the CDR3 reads TGCGCCAGCAGCAAAGGGGACAGGAGGAGAGATGGCTACACCTTC.

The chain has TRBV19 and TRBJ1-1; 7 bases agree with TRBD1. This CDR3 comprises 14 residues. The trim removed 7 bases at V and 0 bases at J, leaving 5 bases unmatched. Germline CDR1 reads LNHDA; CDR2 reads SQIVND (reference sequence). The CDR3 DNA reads TGTGCCAGTATCCGGACAGGACTGAACACTGAAGCTTTCTTT. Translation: CASIRTGLNTEAFF.